This TCR beta chain came from a study of early T cells in non-severe SARS-CoV-2 infection. About the study: Whole-blood bulk RNA, unsorted, was sequenced, and chains were unpaired. Findings and limits, study-wide: VDJdb matching skewed toward anti-spike CD8 responses, missing private and CD4 specificities.

Researchers attached unique molecular identifiers to individual cDNA molecules. TCRdb reprocessed the 5' RACE reads with MiXCR, giving one entry per CDR3 protein. Of tens of thousands of distinct CDR3 sequences listed, 12% are singletons. The CDR3 is made up of 13 amino acids. The germline V gene has CDR1 LNHDA and CDR2 SQIVND (reference sequence). V trimming: 5 bases; J trimming: 8 bases; junction bases outside the gene matches: 3. This clonotype was found many times. Its antigen is unidentified. The V and J genes are TRBV19 and TRBJ2-1; 10 bases match TRBD2. Sequenced input: whole blood. The TCR sequence derives from an adult who was a healthcare worker with PCR-confirmed SARS-CoV-2 infection or an uninfected control (not recorded which). In nucleotides, the CDR3 is TGTGCCAGTAGTGCGACTAGCGGGTATGAGCAGTTCTTC. Protein product: CASSATSGYEQFF.